The present entry profiles one T cell receptor beta chain with its context. The antigen remains undetermined. This may arise from a read error, as a much more abundant clone is one base away. Through a sample-barcoded 5' primer and a J-beta primer mix, a second PCR was run for roughly 6 to 11 cycles. TCRdb called the 5' RACE reads again in MiXCR, with one record for every CDR3 protein. The profile covers roughly 1.9 million distinct CDR3 sequences, with about 39% appearing a single time and 23% taken by the ten largest. Ranging in age from roughly 6 to 100, the donors were healthy Caucasian individuals from Russia. The sample originates from a study of blood T cells in healthy people across ages. Study background: When template switching was applied, about one barcoded beta molecule was captured per two T cells.

The study, taken as a whole, reports: Age brought a roughly linear fall in TCR beta diversity measured per million T cells.

This CDR3 spans 14 amino acids. Germline-derived CDR1 and CDR2 are DFQATT and SNEGSKA (reference sequence). This chain joins TRBV20-1 and TRBJ2-4; 10 bases line up with TRBD1. This TCR was sampled from a human donor in good health. The sequenced material came from blood. CDR3 sequence reads: CSARDVRQGAIPYF. CDR3 in DNA: TGCAGTGCTAGAGACGTAAGACAGGGGGCTATTCCGTACTTC.